The 24 T cell receptor beta chains reported below all come from one sample, sequenced in a study of beta chain features in type 1 diabetes. Study results and caveats: Significant though moderate, a shortening of TCRB CDR3s appeared in all four CD4+ subsets of Type 1 diabetes patients.

Of the isolated RNA, all was reverse transcribed, and so the sequenced material was expressed TCRB transcripts. TCRdb keeps only in-frame clones here, not all; method: immunoSEQ multiplex PCR. The sample includes about 650,000 clones, roughly 12% of them seen just once. These receptors have no identified antigens. Specimen: naive CD4+ T cells from blood. The receptors come from a man between 25 and 39 years old with type 1 diabetes.

The V gene is TRBV7-9, the J gene TRBJ1-5, with 10 bases lining up with TRBD1. Losses at the gene ends were 2 bases for V and 5 bases for J; bases not matched to a gene: 9. The V gene's germline CDR1 is SEHNR and CDR2 FQNEAQ (reference sequence). This CDR3 is built from 17 residues. The CDR3 region has the DNA TGTGCCAGCAGCTTAAGCGGGACAGGGGAACGGGATCAGCCCCAGCATTTT. Translating gives CASSLSGTGERDQPQHF.

This clone has a handful of counts. The chain carries TRBV30 and TRBJ2-5; 7 nucleotides line up with TRBD1. Germline-derived CDR1 and CDR2 are GTSNPN and SVGIG (reference sequence). This CDR3 is built from 15 residues. V was pared by 4 bases and J by 2 bases, with 10 bases of the junction left unmatched. The CDR3 spells CAWNRMGQQQETQYF. CDR3 sequence (DNA): TGTGCCTGGAACCGAATGGGACAGCAACAAGAGACCCAGTACTTC.

This clone has only a few counts. CDR3 bases: TGTGCCAGCAGCTTAGTCGTTAGCGTGGACAGGGCCAATGAGCAGTTCTTC. It encodes CASSLVVSVDRANEQFF. The chain joins TRBV7-2 to TRBJ2-1; 8 nucleotides align to TRBD1. Germline V gives CDR1 SGHTA, CDR2 FQGNSA. The length of the CDR3 is 17 residues. V lost 1 base, J lost 6 bases, and 11 bases stayed unmatched.

This chain uses TRBV21-1 with TRBJ2-7; TRBD1 was called by the table and not checked on the DNA. TRBV21-1 is listed as a pseudogene. CDR3 length: 13 amino acids. The CDR3 here is CASSKGPTYEQYF. CDR3 sequence (DNA): TGTGCCAGCAGCAAAGGTCCAACCTACGAGCAGTACTTC.

Concerning this clone itself: The same CDR3 is also encoded by other DNA sequences in this sample. The V call is TRBV18, the J call TRBJ2-1; possibly TRBD1 for D (6 bases). The V gene's germline CDR1 is KGHSH and CDR2 LQKENI. The CDR3 loop spans 15 amino acids. Trimming shortened V by 2 bases and J by 0 bases, and 8 bases separated the two germline ends. The CDR3 nucleotides read TGTGCCAGCTCACCAGACAGGAGCTCCTACAATGAGCAGTTCTTC. It encodes CASSPDRSSYNEQFF.

The chain links TRBV19 to TRBJ2-5, with D perhaps assigned TRBD1 or TRBD2 (8 bases each). Germline V CDR1 and CDR2: LNHDA, SQIVND (reference sequence). The CDR3 consists of 18 residues. Trimming cost V 3 bases and J 3 bases, with 23 bases left between them. CDR3 in DNA: TGTGCCAGTAGTATCCTCTCGGGGGGGACAGGAGGAAAAGAGACCCAGTACTTC. It is translated as CASSILSGGTGGKETQYF.

V and J are TRBV6-5 and TRBJ2-1; 7 nucleotides match TRBD1. The CDR3 is 13 residues long. J lost 6 bases, V lost 6 bases, and 5 bases had no gene match. Germline V gives CDR1 MNHEY, CDR2 SVGAGI. CDR3 bases: TGTGCCAGCAGGCAACAGGGGCGCAATGAGCAGTTCTTC. This gives the protein CASRQQGRNEQFF.

The V gene is TRBV4-3, the J gene TRBJ1-2; no definite D call. The CDR3 consists of 14 residues. The germline CDR1 and CDR2 sequences are LGHNA and YSLEER. With 1 base removed from V and 8 bases from J, the gap between germline ends came to 14 bases. CDR3 DNA sequence: TGCGCCAGCAGCCAAGGTCAGGAGGGCTTGGGCTACACCTTC. It is translated as CASSQGQEGLGYTF.

The rearrangement uses TRBV7-2 and TRBJ2-7, with D possibly being TRBD1 (6 bases). Germline V gives CDR1 SGHTA, CDR2 FQGNSA. This CDR3 contains 14 residues. The V end was cut by 2 bases, the J end by 4 bases, with 12 bases between. Here the CDR3 DNA reads TGTGCCAGCAGCTTAACACAGGGCAGTTACGAGCAGTACTTC. Protein sequence: CASSLTQGSYEQYF.

The chain recombines TRBV7-2 with TRBJ2-1; a weak D match, TRBD1 (6 bases). This CDR3 is built from 15 residues. V lost 1 base, J lost 7 bases, and 14 bases lay in between. Germline V gene data show CDR1 as SGHTA and CDR2 as FQGNSA. The CDR3 DNA reads TGTGCCAGCAGCTTAGGACAGGAGAGGTTGAATGAGCAGTTCTTC. Amino acid sequence: CASSLGQERLNEQFF.

This clone was counted a few times. The chain joins TRBV18 to TRBJ1-6; 8 bases agree with TRBD1. The length of the CDR3 is 16 residues. Trimming took 3 bases from V and 9 from J; bases not matched to a gene: 10. Germline CDR1 reads KGHSH; CDR2 reads LQKENI. CDR3 in DNA: TGTGCCAGCTCACCGAATTCGGGACAGGTCACTTCACCCCTCCACTTT. It specifies CASSPNSGQVTSPLHF.

The genes are TRBV6-6 and TRBJ1-1; the D gene is possibly TRBD1 (6 bases). The length of the CDR3 is 13 residues. The germline V gene has CDR1 MNHNY and CDR2 SVGAGI (reference sequence). V was trimmed by 2 bases and J by 5 bases, leaving 9 bases between them. Here the CDR3 DNA reads TGTGCCAGCAGTTACGGGGGGCAGACTGAAGCTTTCTTT. It encodes CASSYGGQTEAFF.

This chain links TRBV4-3 with TRBJ2-1; no clear D gene. Germline CDR1 LGHNA, CDR2 YSLEER. Trimming stripped 0 bases from V and 7 bases from J, with 10 bases between. The CDR3 contains 14 residues. CDR3 protein: CASSQEVDANEQFF. CDR3 bases: TGCGCCAGCAGCCAAGAGGTCGACGCTAATGAGCAGTTCTTC.

This clone showed up just a few times. This chain connects TRBV10-3 to TRBJ1-5, with 8 bases that match TRBD1. This CDR3 has 19 residues. Losses at the gene ends were 0 bases for V and 3 bases for J; bases not matched to a gene: 13. CDR1 and CDR2 from the germline V gene are ENHRY and SYGVKD. CDR3 protein: CAISESFGRGPIFNQPQHF. The CDR3 DNA sequence: TGTGCCATCAGTGAGTCGTTCGGCAGGGGGCCGATTTTCAATCAGCCCCAGCATTTT.

This clone was seen a handful of times. This sequence joins TRBV5-1 and TRBJ1-2; D call uncertain. Germline V CDR1 and CDR2: SGHRS, YFSETQ. Trimming took off 0 bases at V and 7 bases at J, with 4 bases between the two ends. This CDR3 is built from 11 residues. The CDR3 here is CASSLGAGYTF. DNA for the CDR3: TGCGCCAGCAGCTTGGGGGCTGGCTACACCTTC.

This chain connects TRBV7-8 to TRBJ2-2; no firm D call. The length of the CDR3 is 15 residues. The germline CDR1 and CDR2 sequences are SGHVS and FQNEAQ. V lost 5 bases and J 7 bases, leaving 17 bases between the germline ends. The chain's CDR3 is CASSGMGSFGGELFF. The CDR3 DNA reads as TGTGCCAGCAGCGGGATGGGAAGCTTTGGCGGGGAGCTGTTTTTT.

This rearrangement joins TRBV29-1 to TRBJ1-5; D not resolved. V was pared by 4 bases and J by 0 bases, with 10 bases between. The germline V gene encodes CDR1 SQVTM and CDR2 ANQGSEA. The CDR3 runs 14 residues. The CDR3 DNA follows: TGCAGCGTTGCGCCAGAAAATAGCAATCAGCCCCAGCATTTT. It specifies CSVAPENSNQPQHF.

The table lists this clone with a few counts. This rearrangement joins TRBV29-1 to TRBJ1-3; TRBD1 matches 7 bases. After removal of 5 bases from V and 2 bases from J, the junction contained 6 bases not matched to a gene. This CDR3 is 14 amino acids long. Germline-derived CDR1 and CDR2 are SQVTM and ANQGSEA. The CDR3 region is CSVIDRVAGNTIYF. The CDR3 DNA sequence: TGCAGCGTTATAGACAGGGTCGCTGGAAACACCATATATTTT.

As regards this clone: Other DNA sequences in the same sample also yield this CDR3. This chain links TRBV5-1 with TRBJ2-7; possibly TRBD1 for D (8 bases). The ends were cut back, 4 bases at V and 0 bases at J, with 11 bases in the middle. CDR3 length: 14 residues. CDR1 is SGHRS, CDR2 YFSETQ, per germline. This CDR3 reads CASSSGTGSYEQYF. Here the CDR3 DNA reads TGCGCCAGCAGCAGCGGGACAGGCTCCTACGAGCAGTACTTC. Full variable domain (outside the CDR3, taken from reference TRBV5-1 and TRBJ2-7): KAGVTQTPRYLIKTRGQQVTLSCSPISGHRSVSWYQQTPGQGLQFLFEYFSETQRNKGNFPGRFSGRQFSNSRSEMNVSTLELGDSALYLCASSSGTGSYEQYFGPGTRLTVT.

This clone has a handful of counts. The chain links TRBV18 to TRBJ1-1; D uncertain. The CDR3 runs to 15 residues. Germline assignment: CDR1 KGHSH and CDR2 LQKENI. Trimming left V 1 base short and J 1 base short, with 10 bases between. The CDR3 bases are TGTGCCAGCTCACCACGAGGGATCCAGAACACTGAAGCTTTCTTT. Protein: CASSPRGIQNTEAFF. Full variable domain (rest looked up from reference TRBV18 and TRBJ1-1): NAGVMQNPRHLVRRRGQEARLRCSPMKGHSHVYWYRQLPEEGLKFMVYLQKENIIDESGMPKERFSAEFPKEGPSILRIQQVVRGDSAAYFCASSPRGIQNTEAFFGQGTRLTVV.

A few counts support this clone. The CDR3 DNA is TGTGCCAGCTCACCACCGGATGAGGGAGATACGCAGTATTTT. This gives the protein CASSPPDEGDTQYF. V and J are TRBV18 and TRBJ2-3; D perhaps matches TRBD2 (5 bases). From germline, CDR1 is KGHSH and CDR2 LQKENI. The length of the CDR3 is 14 residues. With 0 bases removed from V and 5 bases from J, the gap between germline ends came to 9 bases.

This clone was picked up a small number of times. A read error may produce the germline difference seen at one junction end. This chain links TRBV5-1 with TRBJ1-1; D remains ambiguous. In germline, CDR1 is SGHRS, CDR2 YFSETQ. The CDR3 is 13 residues long. CDR3 residues: CASRLAYSAEAFF. In nucleotides, the CDR3 is TGCGCCAGCAGGTTGGCATATTCAGCTGAAGCTTTCTTT. The full variable domain, rest sourced from reference TRBV5-1 and TRBJ1-1, is KAGVTQTPRYLIKTRGQQVTLSCSPISGHRSVSWYQQTPGQGLQFLFEYFSETQRNKGNFPGRFSGRQFSNSRSEMNVSTLELGDSALYLCASRLAYSAEAFFGQGTRLTVV.

CDR3 coding DNA: TGTGCCAGCAGCCCCGGACAGGGTTTAACAGATACGCAGTATTTT. Translation gives CASSPGQGLTDTQYF. V gene TRBV7-3 combines with J gene TRBJ2-3, with 8 bases lining up with TRBD1. This CDR3 comprises 15 residues. The J segment lost 3 bases and the V segment lost 5 bases, leaving 7 bases of the junction unmatched. Germline V gene lookup returns CDR1 SGHTA and CDR2 FQGTGA.

The sample holds a few counts of this clone. The V and J genes are TRBV10-3 and TRBJ2-5, with D possibly matching TRBD2 (5 bases). Trimming took off 4 bases at V and 1 base at J, with 7 bases between the two ends. The CDR3 spans 13 residues. Germline values: CDR1 ENHRY, CDR2 SYGVKD. The CDR3 region has the DNA TGTGCCATCAGTGGCGGGCTCCAAGAGACCCAGTACTTC. It translates to CAISGGLQETQYF.